Listed below are T cell receptor beta chains from one sample, sequenced in a study of blood T cell repertoires in COVID-19. The repertoire was sequenced with immunoSEQ multiplex PCR; TCRdb's copy has only in-frame clones and lacks some. The repertoire holds 400,000 or so clones, with roughly nine tenths as singletons. The specimen sequenced was PBMCs or T cells enriched from blood (not recorded which). The receptors here all came from a man aged 25-40 years who had recovered from COVID-19. The CDR3 runs from the conserved cysteine through the conserved F or W. Fields, in order: V gene, clone size, J gene, D gene, CDR3 DNA, CDR3 protein. The D gene is left open where the match is weak. Clone size is shown for a subset of rows, as once, few, many or a class of expanded clone.

V gene: TRBV15; clone size: .; J gene: TRBJ2-5; D gene: TRBD1; CDR3 DNA: TGTGCCACCAGCGATACGCCGGGACAGGGGCGAGAGACCCAGTACTTC; CDR3 protein: CATSDTPGQGRETQYF
V gene: TRBV20-1; clone size: .; J gene: TRBJ2-7; D gene: TRBD2; CDR3 DNA: TGCAGTGCTCTTAGCGGGCTCGAGCAGTACTTC; CDR3 protein: CSALSGLEQYF
V gene: TRBV6-1; clone size: few; J gene: TRBJ1-6; D gene: TRBD1; CDR3 DNA: TGTGCCAGCAGTGACGCCAGACAGGGGAGCTCTTCACCCCTCCACTTT; CDR3 protein: CASSDARQGSSSPLHF
V gene: TRBV9; clone size: .; J gene: TRBJ2-3; D gene: TRBD2; CDR3 DNA: TGTGCCAGCAGCGTAGGGCTAGCGGACACAGATACGCAGTATTTT; CDR3 protein: CASSVGLADTDTQYF
V gene: TRBV6-5; clone size: .; J gene: TRBJ1-3; D gene: TRBD1; CDR3 DNA: TGTGCCAGCAGTTGGTCAGGGGGTTTCGGAAACACCATATATTTT; CDR3 protein: CASSWSGGFGNTIYF
V gene: TRBV18; clone size: .; J gene: TRBJ2-7; D gene: TRBD1; CDR3 DNA: TGTGCCAGCTCTCTAACGGGACAGGGGGCTGTCGAGCAGTACTTC; CDR3 protein: CASSLTGQGAVEQYF
V gene: TRBV27; clone size: .; J gene: TRBJ2-7; D gene: TRBD2; CDR3 DNA: TGTGCCAGCAGTTCCGGGACTAGCGGGACCCCTGGGTACTTC; CDR3 protein: CASSSGTSGTPGYF
V gene: TRBV6-1; clone size: .; J gene: TRBJ1-2; D gene: .; CDR3 DNA: TGTGCCAGCAGTGAAGGTGGGGACACCTATGGCTACACCTTC; CDR3 protein: CASSEGGDTYGYTF
V gene: TRBV6-6; clone size: .; J gene: TRBJ1-2; D gene: .; CDR3 DNA: TGTGCCAGCAGTTATTACGCGTCCTATGGCTACACCTTC; CDR3 protein: CASSYYASYGYTF
V gene: TRBV19; clone size: .; J gene: TRBJ1-5; D gene: .; CDR3 DNA: TGTGCCAGTACTCCTGCGGGCAGAGGGCAGCCCCAGCATTTT; CDR3 protein: CASTPAGRGQPQHF
V gene: TRBV18; clone size: once; J gene: TRBJ2-3; D gene: .; CDR3 DNA: TGTGCCAGCTCAAGACAGAGTAGCACAGATACGCAGTATTTT; CDR3 protein: CASSRQSSTDTQYF
V gene: TRBV7-2; clone size: .; J gene: TRBJ2-7; D gene: .; CDR3 DNA: TGTGCCAGCAGCTTACAGGGGATCTCCTACGAGCAGTACTTC; CDR3 protein: CASSLQGISYEQYF
V gene: TRBV4-1; clone size: .; J gene: TRBJ2-1; D gene: TRBD1; CDR3 DNA: TGCGCCAGCAGCCCCGCACCGGGACAGGGGTCGAATGAGCAGTTCTTC; CDR3 protein: CASSPAPGQGSNEQFF
V gene: TRBV19; clone size: .; J gene: TRBJ2-1; D gene: .; CDR3 DNA: TGTGCCAGTGGCAGGATTGAGCAGTTCTTC; CDR3 protein: CASGRIEQFF
V gene: TRBV5-4; clone size: .; J gene: TRBJ1-1; D gene: TRBD1; CDR3 DNA: TGTGCCAGCAGCCACCCTAACAGGGGGATGAACACTGAAGCTTTCTTT; CDR3 protein: CASSHPNRGMNTEAFF
V gene: TRBV6-5; clone size: once; J gene: TRBJ2-2; D gene: .; CDR3 DNA: TGTGCCAGCAGACTAGCAGCGAACACCGGGGAGCTGTTTTTT; CDR3 protein: CASRLAANTGELFF
V gene: TRBV6-5; clone size: .; J gene: TRBJ2-5; D gene: .; CDR3 DNA: TGTGCCAGCAGCCGTTTAGAGACCCAGTACTTC; CDR3 protein: CASSRLETQYF
V gene: TRBV6-5; clone size: .; J gene: TRBJ2-7; D gene: TRBD2; CDR3 DNA: TGTGCCAGCAGCTCCGGACTAGTAGGCTCCGAGCAGTACTTC; CDR3 protein: CASSSGLVGSEQYF
V gene: TRBV28; clone size: .; J gene: TRBJ2-7; D gene: TRBD2; CDR3 DNA: TGTGCCAGCAGTCCCCTAGCGGGAAATGGTTTCGAGCAGTACTTC; CDR3 protein: CASSPLAGNGFEQYF
V gene: TRBV18; clone size: once; J gene: TRBJ1-1; D gene: .; CDR3 DNA: TGTGCCAGCTCACCAAGGGGGTTGAACACTGAAGCTTTCTTT; CDR3 protein: CASSPRGLNTEAFF
V gene: TRBV19; clone size: .; J gene: TRBJ2-3; D gene: .; CDR3 DNA: TGTGCCAGTAGACTGCGGCAGGGATTGGATACGCAGTATTTT; CDR3 protein: CASRLRQGLDTQYF